This T cell receptor (beta chain) originates from a study of blood T cells in healthy people across ages. Germline V CDR1 and CDR2: MNHEY, SVGAGI. V lost 6 bases to trimming and J lost 1 base; unmatched junction nucleotides: 6. This CDR3 is built from 16 residues. The authors ran a second PCR of 7 to 11 cycles using a sample-barcoded 5' primer and a J-beta primer mix. A single record per CDR3 protein comes from TCRdb applying MiXCR to the 5' RACE reads. The repertoire holds approximately 600,000 distinct CDR3 sequences, with under 70% as singletons. The sequence came from a man aged 60-69 years in good health. The sample consisted of blood. The chain recombines TRBV6-5 with TRBJ2-5; 12 bases agree with TRBD1. The CDR3 here is CASSLPGQGAQETQYF. CDR3 DNA sequence: TGTGCCAGCAGCCTCCCGGGACAGGGGGCCCAAGAGACCCAGTACTTC.